The T cell receptor beta chain under discussion was sequenced for a study of CD8 T cells in ankylosing spondylitis. Study-wide points: Reported data indicate significant enrichment of disease-linked clones within matched ankylosing spondylitis synovial fluid. Ankylosing spondylitis blood seemed to carry a telltale TCR beta motif made of eight or nine highly homologous variants. Past research had described some motif variants in reactive arthritis synovial fluid and blood.

At least ten counts were recorded for this clonotype. The antigen is unknown. Trimming stripped 2 bases from V and 0 bases from J, with 5 bases between. Germline assignment: CDR1 MNHEY and CDR2 SVGAGI. The CDR3 contains 15 residues. TCRdb redid the calling of the 5' RACE reads with MiXCR, one entry per CDR3 protein. In the table there are 750,000 to 850,000 distinct CDR3 sequences, around 11% of which are singletons. The sample comprised blood, either unsorted or a sorted T cell fraction (not recorded which). V usage is TRBV6-5 and J usage is TRBJ2-6, with D unclear. The clonotype was recovered from a male donor with ankylosing spondylitis. Written as DNA, the CDR3 is TGTGCCAGCAGTTACGAAAGCTCTGGGGCCAACGTCCTGACTTTC. Its translation: CASSYESSGANVLTF.